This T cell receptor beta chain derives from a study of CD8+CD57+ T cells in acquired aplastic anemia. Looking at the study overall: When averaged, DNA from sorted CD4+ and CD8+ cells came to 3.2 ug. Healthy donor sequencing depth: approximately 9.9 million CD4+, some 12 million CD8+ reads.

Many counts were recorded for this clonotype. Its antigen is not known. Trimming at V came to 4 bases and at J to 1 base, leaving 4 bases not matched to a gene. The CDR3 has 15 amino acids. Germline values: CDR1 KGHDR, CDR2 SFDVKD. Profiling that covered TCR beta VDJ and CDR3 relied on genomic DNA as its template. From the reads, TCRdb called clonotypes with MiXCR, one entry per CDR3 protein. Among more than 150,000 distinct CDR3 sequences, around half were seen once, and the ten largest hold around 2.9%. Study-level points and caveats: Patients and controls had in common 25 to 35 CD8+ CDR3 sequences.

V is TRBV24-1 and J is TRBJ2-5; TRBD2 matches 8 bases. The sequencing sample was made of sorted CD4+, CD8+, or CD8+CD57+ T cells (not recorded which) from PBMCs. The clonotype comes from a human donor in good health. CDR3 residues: CATSEGLAGQETQYF. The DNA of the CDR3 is TGTGCCACCAGTGAGGGGCTAGCGGGCCAAGAGACCCAGTACTTC.